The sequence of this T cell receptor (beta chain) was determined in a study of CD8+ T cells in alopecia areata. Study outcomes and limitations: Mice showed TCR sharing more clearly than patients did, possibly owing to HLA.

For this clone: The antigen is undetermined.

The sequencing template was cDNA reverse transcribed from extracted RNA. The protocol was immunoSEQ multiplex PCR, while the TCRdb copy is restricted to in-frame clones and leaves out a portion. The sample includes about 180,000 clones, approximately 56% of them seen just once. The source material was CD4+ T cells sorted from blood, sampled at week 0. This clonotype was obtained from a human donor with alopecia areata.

The CDR3 sequence: CAWSDTWSQTLWEQYF. The CDR3 coding sequence is TGTGCCTGGAGTGACACGTGGTCGCAAACGCTTTGGGAGCAGTACTTC. The chain combines TRBV30 with TRBJ2-7; D gene uncertain. The CDR3 consists of 16 residues. V shed 1 base and J shed 7 bases, with 23 bases lying between them. Germline V CDR1 and CDR2: GTSNPN, SVGIG (reference sequence).